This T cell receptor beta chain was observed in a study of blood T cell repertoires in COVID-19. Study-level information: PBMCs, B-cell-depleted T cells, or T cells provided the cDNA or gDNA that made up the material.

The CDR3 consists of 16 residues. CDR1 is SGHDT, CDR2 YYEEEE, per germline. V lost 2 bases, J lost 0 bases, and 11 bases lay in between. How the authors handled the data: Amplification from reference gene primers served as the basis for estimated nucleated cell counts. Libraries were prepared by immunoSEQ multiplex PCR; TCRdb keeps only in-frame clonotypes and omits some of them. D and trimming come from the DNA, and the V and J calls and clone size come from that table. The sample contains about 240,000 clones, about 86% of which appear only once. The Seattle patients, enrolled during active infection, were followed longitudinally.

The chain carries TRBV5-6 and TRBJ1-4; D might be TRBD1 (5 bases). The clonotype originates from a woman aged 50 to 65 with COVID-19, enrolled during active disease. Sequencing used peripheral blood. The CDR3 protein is CASSFREGTTNEKLFF. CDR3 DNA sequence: TGTGCCAGCAGCTTCAGGGAAGGAACAACTAATGAAAAACTGTTTTTT. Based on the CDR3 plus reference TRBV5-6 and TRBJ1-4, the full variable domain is DAGVTQSPTHLIKTRGQQVTLRCSPKSGHDTVSWYQQALGQGPQFIFQYYEEEERQRGNFPDRFSGHQFPNYSSELNVNALLLGDSALYLCASSFREGTTNEKLFFGSGTQLSVL.